This TCR beta chain derives from a study of beta chain features in type 1 diabetes. General study results and limits: All four CD4+ subsets of Type 1 diabetes patients contained TCRB CDR3s that were moderately but significantly shorter.

Since all of the isolated RNA was reverse transcribed, expressed TCRB transcripts were what got sequenced. TCRdb keeps only in-frame clones here, not all; method: immunoSEQ multiplex PCR. The sample contains about 320,000 clones, less than 15% of which appear only once. This clone was counted only a few times. Its antigen is not identified. The CDR3 totals 12 residues. The V gene lost 8 bases and the J gene lost 2 bases, with 10 bases spanning the gap. Germline values: CDR1 MNHEY, CDR2 SMNVEV (reference sequence). The receptor was isolated from a man aged 30-40 years in good health. The V and J genes are TRBV27 and TRBJ2-7; D is possibly TRBD1 or TRBD2 (5 bases each). What was sequenced was central memory CD4+ T cells from blood. The DNA for the CDR3 is TGTGCCAGCGGGACCGGACCCTACGAGCAGTACTTC. Amino acid sequence: CASGTGPYEQYF.